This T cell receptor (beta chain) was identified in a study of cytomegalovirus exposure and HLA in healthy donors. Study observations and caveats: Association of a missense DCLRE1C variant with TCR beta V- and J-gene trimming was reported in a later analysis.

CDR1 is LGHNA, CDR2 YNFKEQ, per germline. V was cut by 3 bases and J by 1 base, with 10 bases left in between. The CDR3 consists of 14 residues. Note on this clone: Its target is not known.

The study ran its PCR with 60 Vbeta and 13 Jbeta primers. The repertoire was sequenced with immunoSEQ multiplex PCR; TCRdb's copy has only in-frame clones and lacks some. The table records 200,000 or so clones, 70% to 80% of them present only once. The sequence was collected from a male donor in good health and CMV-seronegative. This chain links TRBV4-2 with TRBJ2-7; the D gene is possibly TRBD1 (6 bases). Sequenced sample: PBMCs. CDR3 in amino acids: CASSQHRASYEQYF. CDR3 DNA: TGTGCCAGCAGCCAGCACAGGGCATCCTACGAGCAGTACTTC.